This T cell receptor (beta chain) stems from a study of CD8+ T cells in alopecia areata. Treatment meaning: oral pan-JAK inhibitor, 5-10 mg twice daily. Extraction and reverse transcription of RNA yielded cDNA as the sequencing template. Sequencing used immunoSEQ multiplex PCR; TCRdb keeps in-frame clones, though not all of them. The table shows a few hundred thousand clones, with 66% occurring only once. V lost 3 bases, J lost 3 bases, and 3 bases stayed unmatched. CDR1 and CDR2 (germline): SGHAT, FQNNGV. This CDR3 is 15 amino acids long. The sample here was CD4+ T cells sorted from blood, taken at approximately week 44, from a patient treated with tofacitinib. The rearrangement links TRBV11-2 to TRBJ2-3, with 10 bases that match TRBD2. The TCR originated in a human donor with alopecia areata. CDR3 bases: TGTGCCAGCAGCTTCGTGACTAGCGGGACAGATACGCAGTATTTT. Protein: CASSFVTSGTDTQYF.